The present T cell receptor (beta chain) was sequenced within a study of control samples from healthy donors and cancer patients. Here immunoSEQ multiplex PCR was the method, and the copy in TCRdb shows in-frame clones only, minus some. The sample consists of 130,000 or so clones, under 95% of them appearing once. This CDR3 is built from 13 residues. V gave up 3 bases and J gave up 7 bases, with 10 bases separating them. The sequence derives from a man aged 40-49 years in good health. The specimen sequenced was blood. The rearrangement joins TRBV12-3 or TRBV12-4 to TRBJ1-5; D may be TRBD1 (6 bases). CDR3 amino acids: CASSFDRLQPQHF. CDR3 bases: TGTGCCAGCAGTTTTGACAGGCTACAGCCCCAGCATTTT.